This paragraph reports one T cell receptor beta chain. The antigen is undetermined. This sample stems from a study of cytomegalovirus exposure and HLA in healthy donors. Trimming cost V 5 bases and J 3 bases, with 10 bases left between them. Germline CDR1 is MNHNY and CDR2 is SVGAGI (reference sequence). The CDR3 consists of 13 residues. Broader study findings: Another analysis was done later, and it associated 16,951 TCR beta sequences with HLA alleles at 0.05 false discovery rate.

The PCR ran on 60 Vbeta and 13 Jbeta primers. Libraries were prepared by immunoSEQ multiplex PCR; TCRdb keeps only in-frame clonotypes and omits some of them. This repertoire shows approximately 150,000 clones, about a tenth found once; its top ten account for 1.8%. Sequenced sample: PBMCs. This TCR was recovered from a male donor in good health and CMV-seronegative. The chain couples TRBV6-6 to TRBJ1-2; D is unclear. The CDR3 region is CASSTVEDYGYTF. The CDR3 coding sequence is TGTGCCAGCAGTACGGTGGAGGACTATGGCTACACCTTC.